What follows is one T cell receptor (beta chain) and its context. Its recognized antigen is unknown. Per-nucleotide qualities are absent, and no much larger clonotype sits a single base away. The sample comes from a study of blood T cell repertoires in COVID-19 (dated by TCRdb to 2018 to 2020). Context from the whole study: Samples from collaborators originated in the United States, Italy and Spain and spanned both the acute and convalescent phases of COVID-19. The material from the prospective study consisted of cDNA or gDNA derived from T cells, B-cell-depleted T cells, or PBMCs. Deeply sampled blood TCRbeta repertoires from subjects exposed to, actively infected with, or recovered from COVID-19 were included in the dataset. The repertoires were made available in a free public database intended to serve as a resource for research on the immune response to SARS-CoV-2. The samples were drawn from two sources: the first 160 participants of the ongoing ImmuneRACE study, and over 1,000 subjects contributed by 6 global collaborators. Sample metadata almost always included a de-identified subject ID, COVID-19 status, age in years and sex. Where available, HLA class I and class II types were obtained from metadata supplied by the sample provider rather than from assay-based typing. Here is what the overall study found, with its caveats: The amount of clinical and demographic metadata varied by source and participant and was provided uncurated.

TCRbeta CDR3 regions were amplified from genomic DNA using the immunoSEQ Assay, a bias-controlled multiplex PCR. In the original analysis: The number of nucleated cells in each sample was estimated by amplification of reference gene primers within the assay. To quantify the absolute abundance of each unique TCRbeta CDR3 rearrangement, sequence reads were collapsed and filtered. Productive Simpson clonality was computed per sample as the square root of Simpson's diversity index over productive rearrangements. The table comes from immuneACCESS by way of TCRdb, which keeps in-frame sequences with V and J called. Part of the clones is missing from these tables; in studies checked, under half for an unresolved V gene and the rest for unknown reasons. V and J calls plus clone size are reproduced from that table; the DNA served to infer D and trimming. The sample contains over 150,000 clones, under 90% of them found a single time. Clones ranked in the top ten supply around 7.7% of the sample.

Participants in the prospective study were enrolled through a virtual design, were aged about 18 to 100 years, and lived in about 25 United States geographic areas. To assign participants to cohorts, the prospective study relied on clinical history that participants themselves reported in a screening survey and a study questionnaire. ImmuneRACE Cohort 3 recovered participants were defined by two consecutive negative NP/OP PCR tests, healthcare professional clearance, or symptom resolution. In the prospective study, mobile phlebotomists collected whole blood, serum and a nasopharyngeal or oropharyngeal swab from each participant. Participants in the prospective study had the option to provide additional blood draws and questionnaires over a roughly two-month period. Prospective study blood samples were shipped either frozen or at room temperature before DNA extraction. Compared with germline, V lacks 5 bases and J lacks 4 bases; bases without a gene match: 18. The CDR3 measures 18 amino acids from cysteine to phenylalanine. Just the 54-base CDR3 DNA is kept, in frame starting at base 1. CDR1 and CDR2 were assigned from the germline V gene as SGHVS and FQNEAQ.

The specimen was PBMCs or T cells enriched from blood (not recorded which). The chain joins TRBV7-8 to TRBJ1-2, with 8 central nucleotides matching TRBD1. This sequence originates from a man aged 45-65 years who had recovered from COVID-19. The CDR3 is CASSPLRKSGGKSYGYTF. The DNA is as follows: TGTGCCAGCAGCCCACTGAGAAAATCAGGGGGCAAAAGCTATGGCTACACCTTC.